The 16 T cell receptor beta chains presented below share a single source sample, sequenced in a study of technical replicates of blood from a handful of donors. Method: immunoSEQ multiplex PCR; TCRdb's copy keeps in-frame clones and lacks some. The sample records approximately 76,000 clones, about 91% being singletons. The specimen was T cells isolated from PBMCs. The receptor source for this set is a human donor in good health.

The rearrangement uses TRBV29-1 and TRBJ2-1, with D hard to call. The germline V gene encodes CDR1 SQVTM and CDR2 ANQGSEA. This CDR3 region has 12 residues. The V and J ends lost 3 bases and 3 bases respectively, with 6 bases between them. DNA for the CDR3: TGCAGCGTTGAGGTTAGCTACAATGAGCAGTTCTTC. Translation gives CSVEVSYNEQFF.

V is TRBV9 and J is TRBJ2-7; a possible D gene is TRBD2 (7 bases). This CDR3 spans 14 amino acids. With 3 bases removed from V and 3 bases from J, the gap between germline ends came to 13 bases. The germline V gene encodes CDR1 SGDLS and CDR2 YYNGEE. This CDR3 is CASSEGGTLYEQYF. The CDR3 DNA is TGTGCCAGCAGCGAGGGGGGGACCCTCTACGAGCAGTACTTC.

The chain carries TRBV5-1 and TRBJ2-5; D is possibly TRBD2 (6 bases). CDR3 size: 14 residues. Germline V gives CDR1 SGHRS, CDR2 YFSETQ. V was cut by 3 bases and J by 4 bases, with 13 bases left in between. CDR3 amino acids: CASSYGTGVETQYF. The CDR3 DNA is TGCGCCAGCAGCTACGGGACTGGGGTAGAGACCCAGTACTTC.

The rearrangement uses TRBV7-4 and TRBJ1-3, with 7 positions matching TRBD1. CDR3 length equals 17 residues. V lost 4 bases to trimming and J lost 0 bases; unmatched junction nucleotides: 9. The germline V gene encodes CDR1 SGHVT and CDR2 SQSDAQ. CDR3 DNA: TGTGCCAGCAGCTCTAGGACAGGTCATTTCTCTGGAAACACCATATATTTT. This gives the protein CASSSRTGHFSGNTIYF.

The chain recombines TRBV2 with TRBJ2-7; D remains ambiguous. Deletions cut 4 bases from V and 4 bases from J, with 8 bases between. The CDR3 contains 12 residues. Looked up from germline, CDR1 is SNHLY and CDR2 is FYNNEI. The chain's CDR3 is CASSGGFYEQYF. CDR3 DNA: TGTGCCAGCAGTGGTGGCTTTTACGAGCAGTACTTC.

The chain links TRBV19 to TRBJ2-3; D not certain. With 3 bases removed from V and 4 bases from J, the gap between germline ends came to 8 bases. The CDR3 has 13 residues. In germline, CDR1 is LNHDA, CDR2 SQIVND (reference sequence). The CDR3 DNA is TGTGCCAGTAGTATTCCCTTAGCAGATACGCAGTATTTT. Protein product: CASSIPLADTQYF.

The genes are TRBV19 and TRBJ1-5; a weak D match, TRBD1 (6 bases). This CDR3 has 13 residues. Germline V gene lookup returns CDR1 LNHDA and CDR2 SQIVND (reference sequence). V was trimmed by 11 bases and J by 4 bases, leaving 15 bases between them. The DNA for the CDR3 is TGTGCCGCCGGGACACGGCTTAATCAGCCCCAGCATTTT. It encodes CAAGTRLNQPQHF.

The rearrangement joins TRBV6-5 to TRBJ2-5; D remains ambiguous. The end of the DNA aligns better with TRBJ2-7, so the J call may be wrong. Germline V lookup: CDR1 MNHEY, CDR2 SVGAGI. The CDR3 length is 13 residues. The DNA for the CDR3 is TGTGCCAGCAGTTATGGTCACAGCTACGAGCAGTACTTC. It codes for CASSYGHSYEQYF.

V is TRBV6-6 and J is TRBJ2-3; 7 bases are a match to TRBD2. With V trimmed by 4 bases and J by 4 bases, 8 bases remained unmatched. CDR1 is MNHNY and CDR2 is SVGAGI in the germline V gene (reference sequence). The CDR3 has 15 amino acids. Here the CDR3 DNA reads TGTGCCAGCAGTTCCCCCGCGGGAGTATCAGATACGCAGTATTTT. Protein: CASSSPAGVSDTQYF.

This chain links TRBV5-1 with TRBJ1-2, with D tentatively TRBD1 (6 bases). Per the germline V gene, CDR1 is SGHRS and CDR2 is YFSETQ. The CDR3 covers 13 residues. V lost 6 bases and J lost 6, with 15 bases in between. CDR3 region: CASNLGQGHGYTF. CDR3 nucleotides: TGCGCCAGCAACCTGGGGCAGGGGCATGGCTACACCTTC.

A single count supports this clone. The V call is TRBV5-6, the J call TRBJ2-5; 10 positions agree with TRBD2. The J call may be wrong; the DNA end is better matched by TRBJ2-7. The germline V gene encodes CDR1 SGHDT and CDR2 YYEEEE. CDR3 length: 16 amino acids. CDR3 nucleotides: TGTGCCAGCAGCCAAACGACTAGCGGGTTATCCTACGAGCAGTACTTC. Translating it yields CASSQTTSGLSYEQYF.

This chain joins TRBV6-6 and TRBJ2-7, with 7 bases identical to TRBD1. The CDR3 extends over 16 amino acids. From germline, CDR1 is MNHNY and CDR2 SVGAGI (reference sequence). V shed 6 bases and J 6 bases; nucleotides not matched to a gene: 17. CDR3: CASRSQDRDTSGEQYF. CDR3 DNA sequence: TGTGCCAGCAGGTCCCAAGACAGGGATACTTCGGGCGAGCAGTACTTC.

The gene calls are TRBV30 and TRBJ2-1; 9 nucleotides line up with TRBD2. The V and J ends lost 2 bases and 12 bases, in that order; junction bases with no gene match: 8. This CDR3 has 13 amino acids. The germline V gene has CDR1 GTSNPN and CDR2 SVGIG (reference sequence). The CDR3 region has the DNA TGTGCCTGGAGTTCGGGGCTAGCGGGGCCGCAGTTCTTC. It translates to CAWSSGLAGPQFF.

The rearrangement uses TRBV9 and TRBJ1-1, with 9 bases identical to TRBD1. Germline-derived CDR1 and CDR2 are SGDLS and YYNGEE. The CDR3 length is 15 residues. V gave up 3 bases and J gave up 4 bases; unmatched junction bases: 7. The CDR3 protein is CASSGGGQGITEAFF. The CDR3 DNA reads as TGTGCCAGCAGCGGGGGCGGACAGGGGATCACTGAAGCTTTCTTT.

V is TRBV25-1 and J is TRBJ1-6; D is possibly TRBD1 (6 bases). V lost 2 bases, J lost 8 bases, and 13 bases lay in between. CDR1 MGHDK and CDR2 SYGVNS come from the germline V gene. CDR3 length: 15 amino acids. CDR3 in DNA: TGTGCCAGCAGTGAAGGACAGACAGCCCATTCACCCCTCCACTTT. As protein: CASSEGQTAHSPLHF.

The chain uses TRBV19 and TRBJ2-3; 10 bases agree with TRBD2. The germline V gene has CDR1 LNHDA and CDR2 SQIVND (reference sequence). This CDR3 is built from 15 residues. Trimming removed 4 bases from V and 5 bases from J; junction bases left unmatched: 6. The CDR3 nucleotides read TGTGCCAGTAGTACTCTCCTAGCGGGAGAAGATACGCAGTATTTT. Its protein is CASSTLLAGEDTQYF.